This T cell receptor (beta chain) was found in a study of beta chain features in type 1 diabetes. Study-level points and caveats: Type 1 diabetes patients had TCRB CDR3s that were shorter (moderately but significantly so) in all four CD4+ subsets.

CDR1 is SNHLY, CDR2 FYNNEI, per germline. This CDR3 contains 14 residues. Trimming left V 6 bases short and J 5 bases short, with 16 bases between. For this clone: The antigen is unknown.

Sequenced material consisted of expressed TCRB transcripts (all of the isolated RNA was reverse transcribed). Assay used: immunoSEQ multiplex PCR; TCRdb lists only in-frame clones, some missing. The sample lists 130,000 or so clones; roughly 10% were seen once. The sample taken for sequencing was central memory CD4+ T cells from blood. The TCR sequence derives from a man under 40 with type 1 diabetes. The V gene is TRBV2, the J gene TRBJ1-1; D not certain. The CDR3 bases are TGTGCCAGCAGCTACCTAACTGACGGGACTGAAGCTTTCTTT. Protein product: CASSYLTDGTEAFF.